Listed below are T cell receptor beta chains from one sample, sequenced in a study of blood T cells in healthy people across ages. TCRdb redid the calling of the 5' RACE reads with MiXCR, one entry per CDR3 protein. The data hold 1.5 million to 1.8 million distinct CDR3 sequences, with 42% observed a single time. Source material: blood. These receptors originate from a woman younger than 35 in good health. The CDR3 runs from the conserved cysteine through the conserved F or W. D genes are given only for firm matches. A row's size may be missing; if present it is once, few, many or a size class.

>TRBJ2-7|-|-|TRBV28
TGTGCCAGCAGCCCAGGACTATTCGAGCAGTACTTC
CASSPGLFEQYF
>TRBJ2-1|TRBD2|-|TRBV20-1
TGCAGTGCTAGAGGTCTAGCGGAAAATGAGCAGTTCTTC
CSARGLAENEQFF
>TRBJ1-4|-|few|TRBV29-1
TGCAGCGTACGAGGACAGAGTGAAAAACTGTTTTTT
CSVRGQSEKLFF
>TRBJ2-1|-|-|TRBV2
TGTGCCAGCGGCGTAGAGCGGGTGTCCTACAATGAGCAGTTCTTC
CASGVERVSYNEQFF
>TRBJ1-5|-|many|TRBV20-1
TGCAGTGCTAGAGTCGGGAGAGATCAGCCCCAGCATTTT
CSARVGRDQPQHF
>TRBJ1-1|-|-|TRBV4-1
TGCGCCAGCAGGGAGGGCGAGAACACTGAAGCTTTCTTT
CASREGENTEAFF
>TRBJ1-4|TRBD1|many|TRBV5-1
TGCGCCAGCAGCGGGGGGAACAGGGGCGAAGATGAAAAACTGTTTTTT
CASSGGNRGEDEKLFF
>TRBJ2-5|-|once|TRBV12-3/TRBV12-4
TGTGCCAGCAGTCGGACTCCCCGGTGGTGGGAGCAGTACTTC
CASSRTPRWWEQYF
>TRBJ2-3|-|-|TRBV4-3
TGCGCCAGCAGCCGTATACAGGGCCGCACAGATACGCAGTATTTT
CASSRIQGRTDTQYF
>TRBJ2-7|-|-|TRBV11-1
TGTGCCAGCAGCTTAGTTACCGGGCCACCAAACTCCTACGAGCAGTACTTC
CASSLVTGPPNSYEQYF
>TRBJ1-6|-|few|TRBV6-2/TRBV6-3
TGTGCCAGCAGGGAGGGCGGATGGATGAATTCACCCCTCCACTTT
CASREGGWMNSPLHF
>TRBJ2-5|-|-|TRBV12-3/TRBV12-4
TGTGCCAGCAGTACTAGCAGAAGAAAAGAGACCCAGTACTTC
CASSTSRRKETQYF
>TRBJ2-3|TRBD2|few|TRBV7-2
TGTGCCAGCAGCACCCCTAGCGGCTATAAGGATACGCAGTATTTT
CASSTPSGYKDTQYF
>TRBJ1-2|-|-|TRBV29-1
TGCGGCGCCGGGGGGACACAGTATGGCTACACCTTC
CGAGGTQYGYTF
>TRBJ1-5|TRBD1|-|TRBV20-1
TGCAGTGCTAGATCAGGGGGAAGCGGCAATCAGCCCCAGCATTTT
CSARSGGSGNQPQHF
>TRBJ1-5|-|-|TRBV12-3/TRBV12-4
TGTGCCAGCAGCCCCAGGGAAAGCAATCAGCCCCAGCATTTT
CASSPRESNQPQHF
>TRBJ1-1|-|-|TRBV20-1
TGCAGTGCTAGAGATCCGGGGAGGAGGGAGGGCTACACTGAAGCTTTCTTT
CSARDPGRREGYTEAFF
>TRBJ2-3|TRBD2|many|TRBV2
TGTTCCCTAGCGGGAGGGCCTACAGATACGCAGTATTTT
CSLAGGPTDTQYF
>TRBJ2-7|-|few|TRBV7-6
TGTGCCAGCAGCTTAGAGTACGACCCCGCCCCCTACGAGCAGTACTTC
CASSLEYDPAPYEQYF
>TRBJ1-2|-|many|TRBV7-2
TGTGCCAGCAGCCCCCCGGAGTGGAAGAGTAACTATGGCTACACCTTC
CASSPPEWKSNYGYTF
>TRBJ2-5|TRBD2|-|TRBV7-6
TGTGCCAGCAGCTTAGTTCCTCGGACTAGCGAGGGAAGGGAGCAGTACTTC
CASSLVPRTSEGREQYF
>TRBJ2-1|-|-|TRBV20-1
TGCAGTGCTAGGGACGTACTAGGTTACAATGAGCAGTTCTTC
CSARDVLGYNEQFF
>TRBJ2-5|TRBD2|once|TRBV11-2
TGTGCCAGCAGCTTAGGCTGGTTGCTAGCGGGGGAGAAACAGTACTTC
CASSLGWLLAGEKQYF
>TRBJ2-7|-|-|TRBV9
TGTGCCAGCAGCGGGGGGGGACAGGCGAGAAATGAGCAGTACTTC
CASSGGGQARNEQYF
>TRBJ2-7|-|few|TRBV25-1
TGTGCCAGCAGTCCCTTCGTGGTGGAGGGAACCTACGAGCAGTACTTC
CASSPFVVEGTYEQYF
>TRBJ2-3|TRBD1|-|TRBV5-6
TGTGCCAGCAGCCTACCGGACAGGGGAAGCACAGATACGCAGTATTTT
CASSLPDRGSTDTQYF
>TRBJ2-7|TRBD2|-|TRBV28
TGTGCCACTCTGGAGGGAGGAGGACTAGCGGGAGTCGACGAGCAGTACTTC
CATLEGGGLAGVDEQYF
>TRBJ1-1|-|-|TRBV6-2/TRBV6-3
TGTGCCAGCAGTGACATTCGACAGGACACTGAAGCTTTCTTT
CASSDIRQDTEAFF
>TRBJ1-5|-|-|TRBV5-4
TGTGCCAGGCCATTTTGTGGGGGCCGGGAAAGCAATCAGCCCCAGCATTTT
CARPFCGGRESNQPQHF
>TRBJ2-1|-|few|TRBV20-1
TGCAGTGCTAGACTTCTCCGACGGTACAATGAGCAGTTCTTC
CSARLLRRYNEQFF
>TRBJ1-1|-|few|TRBV5-1
TGCGCCAGCGGACTTACAGGCAGGAACACTGAAGCTTTCTTT
CASGLTGRNTEAFF
>TRBJ2-1|-|-|TRBV12-3/TRBV12-4
TGTGCCAGCAGTCCATCCCCAGGGATAGGTCATTACAATGAGCAGTTCTTC
CASSPSPGIGHYNEQFF
>TRBJ2-5|-|-|TRBV10-3
TGTGCCATCAGCCCAGCCCTCGTCGGGACCCAGTACTTC
CAISPALVGTQYF
>TRBJ2-7|-|few|TRBV29-1
TGCAGCGTGCGCACAGTTTTCTCCTACGAGCAGTACTTC
CSVRTVFSYEQYF
>TRBJ2-6|-|few|TRBV5-1
TGCGCCAGCAGCTTGGGACAAACCTCTGGGGCCAACGTCCTGACTTTC
CASSLGQTSGANVLTF
>TRBJ2-7|-|-|TRBV4-3
TGCGCCAGCAGCCAACTGACAGGACGATACGAGCAGTACTTC
CASSQLTGRYEQYF
>TRBJ2-1|-|few|TRBV12-3/TRBV12-4
TGTGCCAGCAGTTTTAGTGGAGCTCAGGACAATGAGCAGTTCTTC
CASSFSGAQDNEQFF
>TRBJ2-3|-|-|TRBV5-1
TGCGCCAGCACCCTGGGCCGGCATAGCACAGATACGCAGTATTTT
CASTLGRHSTDTQYF
>TRBJ1-5|-|few|TRBV7-2
TGTGCCAGCAGCTTCGGACAAGCAGGCAATCAGCCCCAGCATTTT
CASSFGQAGNQPQHF
>TRBJ1-1|-|-|TRBV6-1
TGTGCCAGCAGTGCCCGGGGGGGACTCACTGAAGCTTTCTTT
CASSARGGLTEAFF
>TRBJ2-5|TRBD2|-|TRBV29-1
TGCAGCGTCAGTACGTTGGGACTAGCGGGGGTCGGGCAGTACTTC
CSVSTLGLAGVGQYF
>TRBJ2-7|-|few|TRBV6-2/TRBV6-3
TGTGCCAGCAGTTACTCGCGGCAGGTTGGGGCCTACGAGCAGTACTTC
CASSYSRQVGAYEQYF
>TRBJ2-7|TRBD1|few|TRBV28
TGTGCCAGCAGTTCGCAGGGGGTGGAGCAGTACTTC
CASSSQGVEQYF
>TRBJ2-7|TRBD2|-|TRBV27
TGTGCCAGCAGTTCACTAGCGGAGCCCGGAGATGAGCAGTACTTC
CASSSLAEPGDEQYF